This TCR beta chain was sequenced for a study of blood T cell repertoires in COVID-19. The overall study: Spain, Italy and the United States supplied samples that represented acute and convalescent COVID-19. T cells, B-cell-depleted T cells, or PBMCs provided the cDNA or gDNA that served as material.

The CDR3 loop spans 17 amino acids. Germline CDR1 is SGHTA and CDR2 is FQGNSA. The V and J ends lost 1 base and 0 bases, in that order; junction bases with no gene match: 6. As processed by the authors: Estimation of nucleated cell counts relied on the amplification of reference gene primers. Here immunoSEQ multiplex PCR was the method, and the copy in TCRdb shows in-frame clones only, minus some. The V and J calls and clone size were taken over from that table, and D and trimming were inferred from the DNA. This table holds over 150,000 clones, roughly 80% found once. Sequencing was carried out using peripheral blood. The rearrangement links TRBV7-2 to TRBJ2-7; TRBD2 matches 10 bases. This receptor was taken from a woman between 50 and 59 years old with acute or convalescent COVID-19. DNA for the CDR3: TGTGCCAGCAGCTTAGTTCTAGAGCGGGAGGGCTCCTACGAGCAGTACTTC. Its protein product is CASSLVLEREGSYEQYF. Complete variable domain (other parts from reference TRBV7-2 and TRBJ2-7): GAGVSQSPSNKVTEKGKDVELRCDPISGHTALYWYRQSLGQGLEFLIYFQGNSAPDKSGLPSDRFSAERTGGSVSTLTIQRTQQEDSAVYLCASSLVLEREGSYEQYFGPGTRLTVT.